A selection of T cell receptor beta chains follows, all from one sample in a study of HIV-infected patients and healthy controls. MiXCR, applied by TCRdb to the 5' RACE reads, yields one record per CDR3 protein. This sample yields approximately 9,700 distinct CDR3 sequences, of which roughly 7% are seen a single time; about 36% belongs to the top ten. The material sequenced was blood, taken before antiretroviral therapy. The receptors originated from an adult with HIV infection. CDR3s include the opening cysteine and the closing phenylalanine or tryptophan. D genes are given only for firm matches. Clone size is not always given. Where it is, it says once, few, many or a class for expanded clones.

V gene: TRBV7-2
D gene: NA
clone size: few
J gene: TRBJ2-7
CDR3 DNA: TGTGCCAGCAGCTTAATTCCAACAGACTACGAGCAGTACTTC
CDR3 protein: CASSLIPTDYEQYF

V gene: TRBV7-9
D gene: NA
clone size: many
J gene: TRBJ1-6
CDR3 DNA: TGTGCCAGCAGCTTTGGGGGGAATTCACCCCTCCACTTT
CDR3 protein: CASSFGGNSPLHF

V gene: TRBV20-1
D gene: TRBD2
clone size: few
J gene: TRBJ2-3
CDR3 DNA: TGCAGTGCTAGACCAATTAAGACTAGCGGGGGACTCAGCACAGATACGCAGTATTTT
CDR3 protein: CSARPIKTSGGLSTDTQYF

V gene: TRBV7-3
D gene: TRBD2
clone size: NA
J gene: TRBJ2-5
CDR3 DNA: TGTGCCAGCAGCTTAGGCGGGGGGGTCCAAGAGACCCAGTACTTC
CDR3 protein: CASSLGGGVQETQYF

V gene: TRBV20-1
D gene: NA
clone size: medium-sized
J gene: TRBJ2-7
CDR3 DNA: TGCAGTGCCTTGGGCCCGGGGGCGGGTTACGAGCAGTACTTC
CDR3 protein: CSALGPGAGYEQYF

V gene: TRBV29-1
D gene: NA
clone size: many
J gene: TRBJ1-5
CDR3 DNA: TGCAGCGTGGCCTCCGGGGCGGGGGATCTCCCCCAGCATTTT
CDR3 protein: CSVASGAGDLPQHF

V gene: TRBV25-1
D gene: NA
clone size: many
J gene: TRBJ1-1
CDR3 DNA: TGTGCCAGCAGTGAAGCCGGACGGGCCACTGAAGCTTTCTTT
CDR3 protein: CASSEAGRATEAFF

V gene: TRBV11-2
D gene: NA
clone size: many
J gene: TRBJ2-3
CDR3 DNA: TGTGCCAGCAGCTTAGAGACTTCTAAAGATACGCAGTATTTT
CDR3 protein: CASSLETSKDTQYF

V gene: TRBV18
D gene: NA
clone size: NA
J gene: TRBJ2-1
CDR3 DNA: TGTGCCAGCTCACCCAGCTTTGGGGGCGGGGACACCTACAATGAGCAGTTCTTC
CDR3 protein: CASSPSFGGGDTYNEQFF

V gene: TRBV2
D gene: NA
clone size: few
J gene: TRBJ2-3
CDR3 DNA: TGTGCCAGCAGTGTCCCCAAGGGGGGAACAGATACGCAGTATTTT
CDR3 protein: CASSVPKGGTDTQYF

V gene: TRBV12-3/TRBV12-4
D gene: NA
clone size: few
J gene: TRBJ2-7
CDR3 DNA: TGTGCCAGCAGTTCACGGGGGCGGTTCTACGAGCAGTACTTC
CDR3 protein: CASSSRGRFYEQYF

V gene: TRBV12-3/TRBV12-4
D gene: NA
clone size: many
J gene: TRBJ2-2
CDR3 DNA: TGTGCCAGCAGTTTTCGGTTGGGGGCCGCGAACACCGGGGAGCTGTTTTTT
CDR3 protein: CASSFRLGAANTGELFF

V gene: TRBV7-2
D gene: NA
clone size: many
J gene: TRBJ2-1
CDR3 DNA: TGTGCCAGCAGCCGCCCCGGGTTCCCCTACAATGAGCAGTTCTTC
CDR3 protein: CASSRPGFPYNEQFF

V gene: TRBV5-1
D gene: TRBD2
clone size: many
J gene: TRBJ2-1
CDR3 DNA: TGCGCCAGCAGCTCCATGCTGGGTAGCGGGGGGTACAATGAGCAGTTCTTC
CDR3 protein: CASSSMLGSGGYNEQFF

V gene: TRBV2
D gene: NA
clone size: few
J gene: TRBJ1-5
CDR3 DNA: TGTGCCAGCAGCGAATGGTACAATCAGCCCCAGCATTTT
CDR3 protein: CASSEWYNQPQHF

V gene: TRBV7-9
D gene: NA
clone size: NA
J gene: TRBJ2-7
CDR3 DNA: TGTGCCAGCAGCCTCGGACAGAGCTCCTACGAGCAGTACTTC
CDR3 protein: CASSLGQSSYEQYF

V gene: TRBV12-3/TRBV12-4
D gene: TRBD1
clone size: many
J gene: TRBJ2-7
CDR3 DNA: TGTGCCAGCAGTTTAGGCCGGGACAGAAGATTCTACGAGCAGTACTTC
CDR3 protein: CASSLGRDRRFYEQYF

V gene: TRBV19
D gene: TRBD1
clone size: many
J gene: TRBJ2-7
CDR3 DNA: TGTGCCAGTAGTCCGACGGACAGGTACGAGCAGTACTTC
CDR3 protein: CASSPTDRYEQYF

V gene: TRBV9
D gene: NA
clone size: many
J gene: TRBJ2-5
CDR3 DNA: TGTGCCAGCAGCTCCCATGGGGCAGGGAGATTGCCAGAGACCCAGTACTTC
CDR3 protein: CASSSHGAGRLPETQYF

V gene: TRBV24-1
D gene: NA
clone size: many
J gene: TRBJ2-7
CDR3 DNA: TGTGCCACCAGTGCAGGACACCCTACCTACGAGCAGTACTTC
CDR3 protein: CATSAGHPTYEQYF

V gene: TRBV11-1
D gene: NA
clone size: many
J gene: TRBJ2-5
CDR3 DNA: TGTGCCAGCAGGGACAGACTTGAAGAGACCCAGTACTTC
CDR3 protein: CASRDRLEETQYF

V gene: TRBV20-1
D gene: NA
clone size: many
J gene: TRBJ2-7
CDR3 DNA: TGCAGTGCTAGTGATATCGAGGACACCGTTTCCATCCTGCAGTACTTC
CDR3 protein: CSASDIEDTVSILQYF

V gene: TRBV5-1
D gene: NA
clone size: many
J gene: TRBJ1-1
CDR3 DNA: TGCGCCAGCAGCTTGGGAGCCCCCTCGGCCACTGAAGCTTTCTTT
CDR3 protein: CASSLGAPSATEAFF

V gene: TRBV7-3
D gene: TRBD1
clone size: many
J gene: TRBJ2-1
CDR3 DNA: TGTGCCAGCAGCTTAGGGACAGGGGCTGGATCTACCTACAATGAGCAGTTCTTC
CDR3 protein: CASSLGTGAGSTYNEQFF

V gene: TRBV20-1
D gene: TRBD1
clone size: many
J gene: TRBJ1-1
CDR3 DNA: TGCAGTGCTAGAGGGGACAGGGTGGAGGGTTTCTTT
CDR3 protein: CSARGDRVEGFF

V gene: TRBV18
D gene: NA
clone size: many
J gene: TRBJ1-5
CDR3 DNA: TGTGCCAGCTCACCAAACGGGGGGAAGGATCAGCCCCAGCATTTT
CDR3 protein: CASSPNGGKDQPQHF

V gene: TRBV19
D gene: NA
clone size: many
J gene: TRBJ2-3
CDR3 DNA: TGTGCCAGTAGCCTTCCTAACTCAGATACGCAGTATTTT
CDR3 protein: CASSLPNSDTQYF

V gene: TRBV5-1
D gene: TRBD1
clone size: few
J gene: TRBJ2-5
CDR3 DNA: TGCGCCAGCAGCTCCCAGGGGGCCCTGGGGGAGACCCAGTACTTC
CDR3 protein: CASSSQGALGETQYF